These 26 T cell receptor beta chains were all obtained from the same sample, sequenced in a study of shared clonotypes between healthy human individuals. Using immunoSEQ multiplex PCR, the repertoire was profiled, and TCRdb retains in-frame clones only, with some absent. The sample lists about 1.1 million clones, roughly 80% occurring once. The sample taken for sequencing was memory CD4+ T cells from PBMCs. Subset denoted: CD45RA-negative fraction. The receptors derive from a man between 18 and 35 years old in good health. Some clones in this sample may be carry-over from other donors' samples.

This chain connects TRBV5-1 to TRBJ1-2, with D perhaps TRBD1 (5 bases). The germline CDR1 and CDR2 sequences are SGHRS and YFSETQ. CDR3 size: 17 residues. V lost 4 bases and J 5 bases, leaving 24 bases between the germline ends. CDR3 sequence: CASSPFYGGSIYYGYTF. The CDR3 DNA is TGCGCCAGCAGCCCCTTCTACGGGGGGTCAATCTATTATGGCTACACCTTC.

This clone appeared once. The chain links TRBV6-1 to TRBJ1-1; 7 nucleotides match TRBD1. The germline V gene has CDR1 MNHNS and CDR2 SASEGT. The CDR3 totals 16 residues. After removal of 6 bases from V and 1 base from J, the junction contained 11 bases not matched to a gene. The DNA of the CDR3 is TGTGCCAGCAGAGAAATACAGGGGTCACGGAACACTGAAGCTTTCTTT. Translation: CASREIQGSRNTEAFF.

The rearrangement uses TRBV30 and TRBJ2-1; 11 positions agree with TRBD2. Germline CDR1 reads GTSNPN; CDR2 reads SVGIG (reference sequence). J gave up 10 bases and V 3 bases, and 5 bases lay outside the gene matches. This CDR3 spans 13 amino acids. The CDR3 loop reads CAWRLAGGGEQFF. CDR3 in DNA: TGTGCCTGGAGGCTAGCGGGAGGTGGAGAGCAGTTCTTC.

This chain joins TRBV7-3 and TRBJ2-3; TRBD1 might be the D (6 bases). Trimming removed 8 bases at V and 0 bases at J, with 15 bases between. The CDR3 has 15 amino acids. The germline CDR1 and CDR2 sequences are SGHTA and FQGTGA. The chain's CDR3 is CASGSQGKSTDTQYF. The CDR3 bases are TGTGCCAGCGGCTCCCAGGGGAAGAGCACAGATACGCAGTATTTT.

Concerning this clone itself: Other nucleotide sequences from this sample produce the same CDR3. The rearrangement joins TRBV6-5 to TRBJ1-2; D is undetermined. Trimming took off 2 bases at V and 8 bases at J, with 6 bases between the two ends. Germline values: CDR1 MNHEY, CDR2 SVGAGI. This CDR3 spans 11 amino acids. The CDR3 region has the DNA TGTGCCAGCAGTTACGGGCTCGGCTACACCTTC. It translates to CASSYGLGYTF.

The V and J genes are TRBV19 and TRBJ1-4; D uncertain. The germline V and J ends were trimmed by 10 bases and 8 bases, with 17 bases remaining between them. This CDR3 region has 13 residues. From germline, CDR1 is LNHDA and CDR2 SQIVND (reference sequence). In DNA, the CDR3 is TGTGCCACCCCCCGTCCCAAGGGCGAAAAACTGTTTTTT. Protein: CATPRPKGEKLFF.

CDR3 sequence: CASTPTGGYYEQYF. DNA of the CDR3: TGTGCCAGCACACCGACAGGGGGCTACTACGAGCAGTACTTC. The rearrangement uses TRBV7-2 and TRBJ2-7; the match to TRBD1 covers 10 bases. The trim removed 7 bases at V and 3 bases at J, leaving 6 bases unmatched. The CDR3 spans 14 residues. Germline values: CDR1 SGHTA, CDR2 FQGNSA.

The chain couples TRBV30 to TRBJ1-1, with a possible D match to TRBD1 (6 bases). V shed 1 base and J shed 1 base, with 16 bases lying between them. This CDR3 is built from 16 residues. Germline CDR1 GTSNPN, CDR2 SVGIG (reference sequence). In DNA form, the CDR3 reads TGTGCCTGGAGTGACCACGGACAGACGAGGAACACTGAAGCTTTCTTT. It encodes CAWSDHGQTRNTEAFF.

This chain joins TRBV7-9 and TRBJ1-2, with D perhaps TRBD1 (5 bases). The CDR3 is 15 amino acids. V shed 0 bases and J shed 2 bases, with 10 bases lying between them. Germline values: CDR1 SEHNR, CDR2 FQNEAQ (reference sequence). The CDR3 spells CASSLALRGNYGYTF. The CDR3 coding sequence is TGTGCCAGCAGCTTAGCGCTAAGGGGAAACTATGGCTACACCTTC.

This chain uses TRBV14 with TRBJ2-5; 9 nucleotides agree with TRBD1. The junction had 7 bases not matched to a gene; V was cut back by 3 bases and J by 5 bases. The CDR3 is 15 residues long. Germline V gene data show CDR1 as SGHDN and CDR2 as FVKESK. The CDR3 nucleotides are TGTGCCAGCAGCCACCGGGACAGGGTGGGGGAGACCCAGTACTTC. It codes for CASSHRDRVGETQYF.

The chain has TRBV6-5 and TRBJ1-1; weak D call: TRBD1 (5 bases). Trimming removed 4 bases from V and 6 bases from J, with 12 bases in between. CDR1 MNHEY and CDR2 SVGAGI come from the germline V gene. The CDR3 runs to 13 residues. CDR3 protein: CASSFAGGSEAFF. The CDR3 nucleotides are TGTGCCAGCAGTTTTGCTGGGGGGTCTGAAGCTTTCTTT.

This clone has only one observation. The CDR3 DNA follows: TGTGCCAGCAGCGGTGGGGGGCCCTCCTACGAGCAGTACTTC. As protein: CASSGGGPSYEQYF. This chain connects TRBV7-6 to TRBJ2-7, with D perhaps TRBD1 or TRBD2 (6 bases each). The germline V gene encodes CDR1 SGHVS and CDR2 FNYEAQ. Trimming shortened V by 5 bases and J by 0 bases, and 11 bases separated the two germline ends. The CDR3 runs 14 residues.

The rearrangement links TRBV19 to TRBJ2-7; 13 positions agree with TRBD2. The CDR3 loop spans 14 amino acids. Germline trimming cut 4 bases from V and 9 bases from J; bases unmatched to any gene: 6. Looked up from germline, CDR1 is LNHDA and CDR2 is SQIVND (reference sequence). The DNA of the CDR3 is TGTGCCAGTAGTACGACTAGCGGGAGGCGGGTGCAGTACTTC. It encodes CASSTTSGRRVQYF.

This chain uses TRBV30 with TRBJ1-4; D uncertain. The V and J ends lost 6 bases and 7 bases respectively, with 15 bases between them. The length of the CDR3 is 13 residues. Per the germline V gene, CDR1 is GTSNPN and CDR2 is SVGIG (reference sequence). The CDR3 protein is CACMEGFVEKLFF. The CDR3 DNA follows: TGTGCCTGTATGGAGGGATTCGTTGAAAAACTGTTTTTT.

CDR3 in amino acids: CASSVAGSYEQYF. CDR3 in DNA: TGTGCCAGCAGCGTAGCCGGTTCCTACGAGCAGTACTTC. The rearrangement links TRBV9 to TRBJ2-7; D remains unclear. This CDR3 is built from 13 residues. V dropped 0 bases and J dropped 1 base, with 5 bases sitting between them. Germline CDR1 reads SGDLS; CDR2 reads YYNGEE.

The V and J genes are TRBV4-1 and TRBJ2-1; no reliable D call. Deletions cut 1 base from V and 10 bases from J, with 8 bases between. The CDR3 has 12 amino acids. Germline assignment: CDR1 MGHRA and CDR2 YSYEKL. CDR3 nucleotides: TGCGCCAGCAGCCAAGTAGTGGGGGAGCAGTTCTTC. It is translated as CASSQVVGEQFF.

The chain uses TRBV5-1 and TRBJ1-3, with a weak D call TRBD1 (5 bases). The CDR3 has 17 residues. The V gene's germline CDR1 is SGHRS and CDR2 YFSETQ. Trimming cost V 1 base and J 4 bases, with 18 bases left between them. The CDR3 DNA sequence: TGCGCCAGCAGCTTGACCGGCCCAGGGTCTAGAGGAAACACCATATATTTT. Translated: CASSLTGPGSRGNTIYF.

This clone was seen more than once but under ten times. This chain uses TRBV29-1 with TRBJ1-2; D unclear. From germline, CDR1 is SQVTM and CDR2 ANQGSEA. The V and J ends lost 7 bases and 2 bases respectively, with 14 bases between them. The length of the CDR3 is 13 residues. CDR3 sequence (DNA): TGCAGCGGGCGGGAGGCTGTGAACTATGGCTACACCTTC. It is translated as CSGREAVNYGYTF. Complete variable domain (other parts from reference TRBV29-1 and TRBJ1-2): SAVISQKPSRDICQRGTSLTIQCQVDSQVTMMFWYRQQPGQSLTLIATANQGSEATYESGFVIDKFPISRPNLTFSTLTVSNMSPEDSSIYLCSGREAVNYGYTFGSGTRLTVV.

This clone was seen once. This chain connects TRBV19 to TRBJ2-6, with a tentative D call TRBD2 (5 bases). Germline V gene sequence: CDR1 LNHDA, CDR2 SQIVND (reference sequence). The CDR3 has 15 amino acids. V was trimmed by 6 bases and J by 3 bases, leaving 12 bases between them. CDR3 loop: CASSDYRGGANVLTF. The DNA for the CDR3 is TGTGCCAGTAGCGACTATAGAGGTGGGGCCAACGTCCTGACTTTC.

The chain is built from TRBV4-3 and TRBJ2-7; 8 bases align to TRBD1. CDR1 LGHNA and CDR2 YSLEER come from the germline V gene. The CDR3 is made up of 16 amino acids. Unmatched junction bases numbered 11, after V lost 4 bases and J lost 3 bases. CDR3 coding DNA: TGCGCCAGCAGCCGGAGTACGAACAGGGGGAACTACGAGCAGTACTTC. Protein sequence: CASSRSTNRGNYEQYF.

The V gene is TRBV7-2, the J gene TRBJ1-4, with D tentatively TRBD1 (5 bases). Germline CDR1 reads SGHTA; CDR2 reads FQGNSA. The CDR3 loop spans 17 amino acids. Trimming took 0 bases from V and 2 from J, leaving 13 bases between them. The CDR3 protein is CASSLAPQGGTNEKLFF. The DNA for the CDR3 is TGTGCCAGCAGCTTAGCGCCTCAGGGTGGTACTAATGAAAAACTGTTTTTT.

V and J are TRBV5-1 and TRBJ1-5; no clear D gene. V gave up 0 bases and J gave up 2 bases, with 6 bases separating them. CDR3 length: 14 residues. CDR1 SGHRS and CDR2 YFSETQ come from the germline V gene. The CDR3 DNA sequence: TGCGCCAGCAGCTTGGAGTTGGGCAATCAGCCCCAGCATTTT. Translation: CASSLELGNQPQHF.

The chain recombines TRBV5-6 with TRBJ2-1; 7 bases map to TRBD2. The CDR3 consists of 12 residues. CDR1 is SGHDT and CDR2 is YYEEEE in the germline V gene. The V and J ends lost 2 bases and 9 bases, in that order; junction bases with no gene match: 2. DNA for the CDR3: TGTGCCAGCAGCTTTGCGGGAGTTGAGCAGTTCTTC. As protein: CASSFAGVEQFF.

The table lists this clone with a count of one. Distinct nucleotide sequences in the sample also encode this CDR3. This chain's CDR3 is CAWRGENVPGRSNTEAFF. Written as DNA, the CDR3 is TGTGCCTGGAGGGGAGAAAATGTTCCGGGACGCTCGAACACTGAAGCTTTCTTT. The gene calls are TRBV30 and TRBJ1-1; a possible D gene is TRBD1 (5 bases). V gave up 3 bases and J gave up 1 base, with 24 bases separating them. The CDR3 spans 18 residues. The germline gives CDR1 GTSNPN, CDR2 SVGIG (reference sequence).

The chain joins TRBV11-3 to TRBJ1-1; TRBD1 agrees at 10 bases. The CDR3 is 16 amino acids. CDR1 is SGHNT, CDR2 YENEEA, per germline. The ends lost 5 bases at V and 3 bases at J; junction bases unmatched: 9. CDR3 loop: CASSTSVGTGDTEAFF. In DNA, the CDR3 is TGTGCCAGCAGCACATCAGTAGGGACAGGGGACACTGAAGCTTTCTTT.

The V gene is TRBV18, the J gene TRBJ1-4; the match to TRBD1 covers 10 bases. Germline CDR1 is KGHSH and CDR2 is LQKENI. This CDR3 has 15 amino acids. The V gene end was trimmed by 2 bases and the J gene end by 5 bases; junction bases not matched to a gene: 2. Here the CDR3 reads CASSPVDRGNEKLFF. CDR3 DNA sequence: TGTGCCAGCTCACCAGTGGACAGGGGGAATGAAAAACTGTTTTTT.